This T cell receptor beta chain was profiled in a study of long-term antiretroviral therapy in people with HIV. Study as a whole: Earliest sampling preceded the 2015 immediate-ART recommendation by about a decade.

Trimming shortened V by 0 bases and J by 8 bases, and 14 bases separated the two germline ends. The CDR3 length is 16 residues. CDR1 is LGHNA, CDR2 YSLEER, per germline. Survey-level immunoSEQ v3.0 assays were run. Clones were sequenced by immunoSEQ multiplex PCR, and TCRdb holds only the in-frame ones, with some missing. The repertoire holds about 21,000 clones, with around nine tenths as singletons. The sample consisted of unsorted PBMCs, taken 2.3 years after starting antiretroviral therapy. This clonotype was obtained from a man between 60 and 70 years old with HIV. The J gene is TRBJ1-6, the V gene TRBV4-3; D may be TRBD1 (5 bases). The CDR3 spells CASSQDTEGIHSPLHF. CDR3 nucleotide sequence: TGCGCCAGCAGCCAAGATACCGAGGGGATCCATTCACCCCTCCACTTT.